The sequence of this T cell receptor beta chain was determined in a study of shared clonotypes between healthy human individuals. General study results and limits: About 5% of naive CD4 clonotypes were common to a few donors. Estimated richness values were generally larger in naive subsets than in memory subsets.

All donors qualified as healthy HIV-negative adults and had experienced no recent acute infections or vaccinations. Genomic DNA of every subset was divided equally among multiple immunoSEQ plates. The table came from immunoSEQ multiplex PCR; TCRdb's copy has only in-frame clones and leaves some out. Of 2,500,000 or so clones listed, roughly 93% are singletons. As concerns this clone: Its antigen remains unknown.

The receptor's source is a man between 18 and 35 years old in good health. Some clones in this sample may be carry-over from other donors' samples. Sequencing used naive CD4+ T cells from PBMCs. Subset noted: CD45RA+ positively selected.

In DNA, the CDR3 is TGCGCCAGCAACAATCAGCCCCAGCATTTT. It codes for CASNNQPQHF. The J gene is TRBJ1-5, the V gene TRBV23-1; D unclear. TRBV23-1 carries the ORF label, with uncertain function. Trimming shortened V by 7 bases and J by 3 bases, and 1 base separated the two germline ends. The CDR3 runs to 10 residues.